This TCR beta chain was profiled in a study of Ad26.COV2.S vaccination and SARS-CoV-2 variants. Overall study: Ad26.COV2.S given intramuscularly, once or twice 56 days apart. Whole-study findings and limits: Possibly, TCR breadth and depth analyses underestimated total T cell responses.

Details on this clone: Antigen: not known.

The J segment lost 4 bases and the V segment lost 6 bases, leaving 3 bases of the junction unmatched. CDR1 and CDR2 from the germline V gene are MDHEN and SYDVKM. The CDR3 spans 12 residues. Clones were read by immunoSEQ multiplex PCR, and TCRdb kept only the in-frame ones, dropping some. Among approximately 420,000 clones listed, around 87% were seen once. Treatment here: some 20 received Ad26.COV2.S at low or high dose, single or two shots; about 5 received placebo; per-sample allocation not given. The samples were gathered on day 63 after the first injection of vaccine or placebo. Sequencing was performed on peripheral blood, taken in a trial of Ad26.COV2.S vaccine versus placebo. This clonotype was obtained from a person between 18 and 60 years old who received the Ad26.COV2.S COVID-19 vaccine or a placebo. The V call is TRBV28, the J call TRBJ2-7; TRBD1 matches 7 bases. CDR3 protein: CASRLQGYEQYF. CDR3 nucleotides: TGTGCCAGCAGACTACAGGGGTACGAGCAGTACTTC.